This paragraph covers one T cell receptor beta chain sequence. Its target is not known. CDR1 is SGDLS and CDR2 is YYNGEE in the germline V gene. V lost 3 bases to trimming and J lost 0 bases; unmatched junction nucleotides: 2. This CDR3 is built from 15 residues. The assay was immunoSEQ multiplex PCR, and TCRdb's table has in-frame clones only and misses some. The table shows some 200,000 clones, with 85% to 90% occurring only once. This entry belongs to a study of T cell responses to AZD1222 COVID-19 vaccine. Notes on the study in general: Females made up more of the donors, who were largely white British, and clonal diversity may have come out too low. Of spike-specific TCRs, nearly half reportedly target regions left unmutated in variants.

The sequenced sample was peripheral blood, obtained on day 0 of AZD1222 vaccination. The receptor comes from an adult in good health. V and J are TRBV9 and TRBJ2-1, with 8 bases lining up with TRBD2. CDR3 DNA: TGTGCCAGCAGCGGAAGCGGGAGCTCCTACAATGAGCAGTTCTTC. Translating gives CASSGSGSSYNEQFF. Looking up the rest from reference TRBV9 and TRBJ2-1 gives the full variable domain: DSGVTQTPKHLITATGQRVTLRCSPRSGDLSVYWYQQSLDQGLQFLIQYYNGEERAKGNILERFSAQQFPDLHSELNLSSLELGDSALYFCASSGSGSSYNEQFFGPGTRLTVL.